In this sample, the clone carrying this T cell receptor beta chain turned up once. Antigen specificity is unknown. The data belong to a study of cytomegalovirus exposure and HLA in healthy donors. Study outcomes and limitations: The productive fraction for most TCR beta V segments was about 87% or about 30% in an earlier analysis.

Germline assignment: CDR1 LNHDA and CDR2 SQIVND (reference sequence). The V and J ends lost 0 bases and 2 bases respectively, with 8 bases between them. This CDR3 is 14 amino acids long. Healthy bone marrow donors made up the donor group. Likely unrecorded immune exposures existed in these nominally healthy donors. Amplification used 60 Vbeta primers and 13 Jbeta primers. Sequencing was performed with immunoSEQ multiplex PCR; in TCRdb, only in-frame clones are kept and a portion is missing. Seen here are more than 95,000 clones, around two thirds observed once, and the top ten hold about 4.5%. This chain connects TRBV19 to TRBJ2-7; the D gene is possibly TRBD2 (5 bases). Sequencing was done on a sample of PBMCs. The origin of this receptor is a man aged 60 to 69 in good health and CMV-seropositive. The CDR3 sequence: CASSIDLEAYEQYF. The CDR3 region has the DNA TGTGCCAGTAGTATAGACCTGGAGGCCTACGAGCAGTACTTC.